This paragraph covers one T cell receptor (beta chain) sequence. What it binds is not known. CDR3 length: 16 residues. The V segment lost 5 bases and the J segment 2 bases; nucleotides outside the gene matches: 11. The germline V gene has CDR1 MDHEN and CDR2 SYDVKM. This sample was included in a study of identifying expanded T cells in peripheral blood. Assay: immunoSEQ multiplex PCR; the TCRdb copy retains only in-frame clones and omits some. The sample lists about 130,000 clones, 86% seen once, with roughly 7.9% in the top ten. Collection occurred without any documented infections or immune events in donors. Study-wide results and limits: Over approximately two and four weeks, about 15 and 18 clones changed, versus around 1.1 between replicates. Clone count variance between approximately two-week samples rose with total template count.

This chain joins TRBV28 and TRBJ2-7; 8 nucleotides align to TRBD1. This clonotype was sampled from a person aged 18 to 75 in good health. The sample taken for sequencing was blood. Here the CDR3 DNA reads TGTGCCAGCAGTCCTGAGACAGGGGCAACCCCCTACGAGCAGTACTTC. Amino acids: CASSPETGATPYEQYF. Combining the CDR3 with reference TRBV28 and TRBJ2-7 gives the whole variable domain DVKVTQSSRYLVKRTGEKVFLECVQDMDHENMFWYRQDPGLGLRLIYFSYDVKMKEKGDIPEGYSVSREKKERFSLILESASTNQTSMYLCASSPETGATPYEQYFGPGTRLTVT.